This T cell receptor (beta chain) was obtained from a study of blood T cells in healthy people across ages. Through a sample-barcoded 5' primer and a J-beta primer mix, a second PCR was run for about 6 to 11 cycles. At least 2.5 million CDR3-containing paired-end reads were obtained per sample. TCRdb processed the 5' RACE reads anew with MiXCR; each CDR3 protein has one entry. Among 1.5 million to 2 million distinct CDR3 sequences listed, less than 50% were seen once. Study observations and caveats: Age advanced and TCR beta diversity per million T cells fell, roughly linearly.

This clonotype was picked up a small number of times. Its antigen remains unknown. Trimming left V 8 bases short and J 11 bases short, with 6 bases between. CDR1 and CDR2 from the germline V gene are MNHNS and SASEGT. The CDR3 is 8 residues long. The sample providers were healthy Caucasian people from Russia, aged about 6 to 95. The receptor was isolated from a woman aged 35 to 49 in good health. The specimen was blood. V is TRBV6-1 and J is TRBJ2-5, with D uncertain. CDR3 loop: CASAGQYF. CDR3 bases: TGTGCCAGCGCTGGGCAGTACTTC.